The clone carrying this T cell receptor (beta chain) was observed a few times. Its antigen is unidentified. This specimen belongs to a study of T cells after yellow fever vaccination. Study overall: Low-cell-number fractions were prepared with SMART-Seq v4 Ultra Low Input.

5'RACE template switching produced TCR cDNA carrying a universal primer site and UMIs. TCRdb independently ran MiXCR on the 5' RACE reads; one entry per CDR3 protein. The sample records about 340,000 distinct CDR3 sequences, roughly an eighth being singletons. Study observations and caveats: Boosting was followed by the reappearance of most primary-vaccination clones (around 96% CD4, about 88% CD8). A minor fraction of clonotypes spanned both CD4 and CD8 compartments.

Germline V gives CDR1 MDHEN, CDR2 SYDVKM. Deletions cut 3 bases from V and 7 bases from J, with 11 bases between. The CDR3 sequence is 13 residues long. The source is a man aged 18 to 30 who received the YFV17D yellow fever vaccine. Sequenced here: CD4+ T cells sorted from PBMCs, sampled 15 days after the yellow fever booster vaccination. The V and J genes are TRBV28 and TRBJ2-3; D gene unclear. The CDR3 is CASSFPWIYTQYF. CDR3 nucleotides: TGTGCCAGCAGTTTCCCCTGGATTTATACGCAGTATTTT.